Presented here are 24 T cell receptor beta chains from one specimen sequenced in a study of cytomegalovirus exposure and HLA in healthy donors. Here immunoSEQ multiplex PCR was the method, and the copy in TCRdb shows in-frame clones only, minus some. The sample carries 250,000 to 350,000 clones, about nine tenths recorded once. Sequencing was carried out using PBMCs. The receptors were gathered from a woman aged 18-35 years in good health and CMV-seronegative.

The table lists this clone with a count of one. This chain uses TRBV19 with TRBJ1-2, with 12 bases aligning to TRBD1. From germline, CDR1 is LNHDA and CDR2 SQIVND (reference sequence). The CDR3 consists of 16 residues. The J segment lost 4 bases and the V segment lost 5 bases, leaving 8 bases of the junction unmatched. The CDR3 sequence: CASSRDRGPGGYGYTF. CDR3 nucleotide sequence: TGTGCCAGTAGTCGGGACAGGGGGCCAGGGGGCTATGGCTACACCTTC.

The chain recombines TRBV6-6 with TRBJ2-1; D is undetermined. CDR3 size: 13 residues. Deletions cut 7 bases from V and 6 bases from J, with 13 bases between. Germline loops: CDR1 MNHNY, CDR2 SVGAGI (reference sequence). DNA of the CDR3: TGTGCCAGCATAGGTCAGGCCGGCAATGAGCAGTTCTTC. Translating gives CASIGQAGNEQFF.

In DNA form, the CDR3 reads TGTGCCAGCAGCCAAGATCCAGGTTCGACTGAAGCTTTCTTT. Amino acid sequence: CASSQDPGSTEAFF. The chain is built from TRBV4-2 and TRBJ1-1; D is undetermined. The CDR3 runs to 14 residues. Germline V lookup: CDR1 LGHNA, CDR2 YNFKEQ. The germline V and J ends were trimmed by 0 bases and 5 bases, with 10 bases remaining between them.

The rearrangement links TRBV2 to TRBJ2-7; 8 bases are a match to TRBD1. The CDR3 is 14 residues long. Germline trimming cut 1 base from V and 3 bases from J; bases unmatched to any gene: 2. The V gene's germline CDR1 is SNHLY and CDR2 FYNNEI. CDR3: CASSEGTGNYEQYF. The DNA for the CDR3 is TGTGCCAGCAGTGAAGGGACAGGGAACTACGAGCAGTACTTC.

This rearrangement joins TRBV10-2 to TRBJ2-1, with D perhaps matching TRBD2 (5 bases). This CDR3 region has 17 residues. Germline CDR1 and CDR2: WSHSY and SAAADI. V was clipped by 3 bases and J by 11 bases, with 26 bases between them. Here the CDR3 reads CASSDFGVPEFEFKQFF. The CDR3 DNA is TGCGCCAGCAGTGACTTCGGGGTCCCTGAATTTGAGTTTAAGCAGTTCTTC.

The chain links TRBV28 to TRBJ2-7; tentatively, D is TRBD1 (6 bases). The CDR3 spans 17 residues. Germline V CDR1 and CDR2: MDHEN, SYDVKM. V was clipped by 6 bases and J by 0 bases, with 21 bases between them. The CDR3 spells CASRTVTGTDPSYEQYF. The CDR3, as DNA: TGTGCCAGCAGGACTGTGACAGGAACCGACCCCTCCTACGAGCAGTACTTC.

The chain carries TRBV15 and TRBJ1-1; D is possibly TRBD1 (5 bases). CDR3 size: 15 residues. The germline gives CDR1 LNHNV, CDR2 YYDKDF (reference sequence). The ends were cut back, 1 base at V and 5 bases at J, with 14 bases in the middle. Written as DNA, the CDR3 is TGTGCCACCAGCAGAGCCGGGCCGGGGGGAACTGAAGCTTTCTTT. Its protein is CATSRAGPGGTEAFF.

The chain employs TRBV28 and TRBJ1-1; the match to TRBD1 covers 7 bases. The length of the CDR3 is 11 residues. Trimming took 5 bases from V and 9 from J; bases not matched to a gene: 3. Germline CDR1 is MDHEN and CDR2 is SYDVKM. The CDR3 spells CASSPTGKAFF. The CDR3, as DNA: TGTGCCAGCAGTCCGACAGGGAAAGCTTTCTTT.

CDR3 in amino acids: CASTKGQGSYEQYF. The CDR3 DNA is TGTGCCAGCACCAAAGGACAGGGTTCCTACGAGCAGTACTTC. The chain joins TRBV2 to TRBJ2-7; 8 nucleotides line up with TRBD1. The CDR3 is 14 residues long. Germline CDR1 is SNHLY and CDR2 is FYNNEI. V lost 7 bases to trimming and J lost 1 base; unmatched junction nucleotides: 6.

The CDR3 DNA reads as TGTGCCAGCAGCTTAGGGAAGCGGACCGCAGAAGAGACCCAGTACTTC. Its protein is CASSLGKRTAEETQYF. This chain joins TRBV11-3 and TRBJ2-5; a possible D gene is TRBD2 (5 bases). The CDR3 extends over 16 amino acids. The ends were cut back, 1 base at V and 3 bases at J, with 15 bases in the middle. Germline CDR1 is SGHNT and CDR2 is YENEEA.

This chain links TRBV19 with TRBJ1-2; perhaps TRBD1 as D (5 bases). Trimming cost V 5 bases and J 3 bases, with 13 bases left between them. The CDR3 is 14 residues long. The germline V gene encodes CDR1 LNHDA and CDR2 SQIVND (reference sequence). The CDR3 DNA is TGTGCCAGTAGTCCGGGGGGAGAGGACTATGGCTACACCTTC. This codes for CASSPGGEDYGYTF.

The chain has TRBV27 and TRBJ2-7, with D perhaps TRBD1 (5 bases). The V and J ends lost 6 bases and 3 bases respectively, with 15 bases between them. The germline V gene encodes CDR1 MNHEY and CDR2 SMNVEV (reference sequence). This CDR3 is 14 amino acids long. The CDR3 coding sequence is TGTGCCAGCAGGAGTTGGACAAGGGACTACGAGCAGTACTTC. Amino acid sequence: CASRSWTRDYEQYF.

The CDR3 DNA reads as TGCGCCAGCAGCCCAGATGGCACCTCGAACACCGGGGAGCTGTTTTTT. Translation gives CASSPDGTSNTGELFF. The chain couples TRBV4-3 to TRBJ2-2; no clear D gene. Trimming pared 4 bases from V and 0 bases from J, leaving 12 bases between. This CDR3 has 16 residues. Per germline, CDR1 LGHNA and CDR2 YSLEER.

The chain joins TRBV19 to TRBJ2-3; 10 bases agree with TRBD2. CDR1 is LNHDA, CDR2 SQIVND, per germline (reference sequence). The CDR3 totals 18 residues. The junction had 17 bases not matched to a gene; V was cut back by 5 bases and J by 6 bases. The CDR3 DNA reads TGTGCCAGTAGTTTGATGCCGGAGGGACTAGCGAGCTTTGATACGCAGTATTTT. Translating gives CASSLMPEGLASFDTQYF.

The chain employs TRBV7-6 and TRBJ2-2; 8 positions agree with TRBD1. The ends lost 5 bases at V and 9 bases at J; junction bases unmatched: 5. Germline assignment: CDR1 SGHVS and CDR2 FNYEAQ. CDR3 size: 13 residues. The CDR3 nucleotides are TGTGCCAGCAGCGGACAGGGACTCCGGGAGCTGTTTTTT. This sequence encodes CASSGQGLRELFF.

V is TRBV6-1 and J is TRBJ2-1; D gene ambiguous. The germline V gene encodes CDR1 MNHNS and CDR2 SASEGT. There are 14 residues in the CDR3. V was pared by 8 bases and J by 1 base, with 12 bases between. CDR3 nucleotide sequence: TGTGCCAGCGGAACACCGACATCCTACAATGAGCAGTTCTTC. Protein: CASGTPTSYNEQFF.

This chain uses TRBV5-4 with TRBJ2-1, with 8 bases that match TRBD2. Germline assignment: CDR1 SGHNT and CDR2 YYREEE (reference sequence). The J segment lost 0 bases and the V segment lost 4 bases, leaving 9 bases of the junction unmatched. The CDR3 is 17 residues long. In DNA form, the CDR3 reads TGTGCCAGCAGCACTGGCGGGGGGACTTCCTCCTACAATGAGCAGTTCTTC. Residues: CASSTGGGTSSYNEQFF. Filled out from reference TRBV5-4 and TRBJ2-1, the complete variable domain reads ETGVTQSPTHLIKTRGQQVTLRCSSQSGHNTVSWYQQALGQGPQFIFQYYREEENGRGNFPPRFSGLQFPNYSSELNVNALELDDSALYLCASSTGGGTSSYNEQFFGPGTRLTVL.

V and J are TRBV5-4 and TRBJ2-7; maybe TRBD1 (6 bases). V was clipped by 3 bases and J by 5 bases, with 18 bases between them. Germline-derived CDR1 and CDR2 are SGHNT and YYREEE (reference sequence). The CDR3 is 15 amino acids. The DNA for the CDR3 is TGTGCCAGCAGCTCGGCGACAGGTTCTCGAGACGAGCAGTACTTC. It codes for CASSSATGSRDEQYF.

The CDR3 DNA reads as TGTGCCAGCAGCGTCGGGGACACCCCAAACGGGGAGCTGTTTTTT. The encoded protein is CASSVGDTPNGELFF. The rearrangement uses TRBV9 and TRBJ2-2, with a tentative D call TRBD1 (6 bases). V lost 2 bases and J 7 bases, leaving 15 bases between the germline ends. CDR1 and CDR2 from the germline V gene are SGDLS and YYNGEE. The CDR3 length is 15 residues.

A few counts support this clone. The J gene is TRBJ2-7, the V gene TRBV5-1; D not resolved. Germline V lookup: CDR1 SGHRS, CDR2 YFSETQ. The CDR3 is 11 amino acids. The V end lost 3 bases, the J end lost 5 bases, and 6 bases lay between the germline ends. The CDR3 sequence: CASSSKNEQYF. For the CDR3, the DNA is TGCGCCAGCAGCTCCAAAAACGAGCAGTACTTC.

For this clone: The junction departs from the called germline gene at one end, perhaps through a read error. The chain is built from TRBV7-7 and TRBJ2-7, with 7 bases matching TRBD1. CDR1 and CDR2 (germline): SSHAT, FNYEAQ (reference sequence). This CDR3 spans 13 amino acids. CDR3 residues: CASSLDRGHEQYF. CDR3 bases: TGTGCTAGCAGCTTAGATAGGGGGCACGAGCAGTACTTC.

The rearrangement joins TRBV7-2 to TRBJ2-2; D gene ambiguous. Germline V gives CDR1 SGHTA, CDR2 FQGNSA. CDR3 length: 13 residues. Trimming left V 8 bases short and J 3 bases short, with 10 bases between. DNA of the CDR3: TGTGCCAGCCTGGTACGGGACACCGGGGAGCTGTTTTTT. Translation: CASLVRDTGELFF.

CDR3 DNA sequence: TGTGCCATCAGTGATCTAGCGGGCGGGAGCTCCTACAATGAGCAGTTCTTC. Protein product: CAISDLAGGSSYNEQFF. The rearrangement joins TRBV10-3 to TRBJ2-1; 8 nucleotides line up with TRBD2. V trimming: 3 bases; J trimming: 0 bases; junction bases outside the gene matches: 7. The germline V gene has CDR1 ENHRY and CDR2 SYGVKD. The CDR3 is 17 amino acids.

This chain links TRBV7-8 with TRBJ1-1; weak D call: TRBD1 (6 bases). Deletions cut 5 bases from V and 5 bases from J, with 15 bases between. The germline CDR1 and CDR2 sequences are SGHVS and FQNEAQ. The CDR3 has 14 residues. The CDR3 sequence: CASSPRPRGTEAFF. CDR3 nucleotide sequence: TGTGCCAGCAGCCCCAGGCCGAGGGGGACTGAAGCTTTCTTT. The variable domain in full, completed from reference TRBV7-8 and TRBJ1-1, reads GAGVSQSPRYKVAKRGQDVALRCDPISGHVSLFWYQQALGQGPEFLTYFQNEAQLDKSGLPSDRFFAERPEGSVSTLKIQRTQQEDSAVYLCASSPRPRGTEAFFGQGTRLTVV.